This T cell receptor beta chain was documented in a study of CD8 T cells in ankylosing spondylitis. Overall study findings and caveats: Past research had described some motif variants in reactive arthritis synovial fluid and blood. Ankylosing spondylitis blood appeared to be characterized by a TCR beta motif of roughly eight highly homologous variants. According to the report, clones linked to the disease were significantly enriched in matched synovial fluid samples taken from ankylosing spondylitis patients.

Via MiXCR, TCRdb re-called the 5' RACE reads, giving one row per CDR3 protein. The sample lists some 330,000 distinct CDR3 sequences, roughly 8% occurring once. V was trimmed by 6 bases and J by 5 bases, leaving 12 bases between them. This CDR3 contains 13 residues. Worth noting for this clonotype: Its antigen is as yet unknown.

The chain has TRBV12-3 or TRBV12-4 and TRBJ2-3, with D perhaps TRBD2 (6 bases). The receptor was isolated from a male donor with ankylosing spondylitis. Sequenced sample: blood, either unsorted or a sorted T cell fraction (not recorded which). The CDR3 reads CASSPSGGDTQYF. CDR3 coding DNA: TGTGCCAGCAGCCCTTCCGGGGGAGATACGCAGTATTTT.